Sequencing of this T cell receptor (beta chain) was carried out in a study of blood T cells in healthy people across ages. Overall study findings and caveats: Naive and antigen-experienced cells were not separated, limiting conclusive comparison.

In its sample, this clonotype was seen a few times. Its antigen remains unidentified. PCR was performed a second time for about 7 to 12 cycles using a sample-barcoded 5' primer and a J-beta primer mix. In TCRdb, the 5' RACE reads were re-called with MiXCR into one record per CDR3 protein. The table lists 750,000 to 950,000 distinct CDR3 sequences, approximately 32% of them singletons. The V end was cut by 6 bases, the J end by 5 bases, with 26 bases between. This CDR3 is built from 17 residues. From germline, CDR1 is SNHLY and CDR2 FYNNEI. The sample was also linked to a second study, of T cells of mothers and their children. That work states: For related and unrelated pairs alike, thymic selection shapes TCR recombination output similarly. Relative to unrelated pairs, biologically related mother-child dyads exhibited marginally greater, non-significant overlap.

The chain recombines TRBV2 with TRBJ2-7; weak D call: TRBD2 (7 bases). The sequence was obtained from a woman aged 40 to 55 in good health. The sequencing input was blood. In DNA form, the CDR3 reads TGTGCCAGCAGGAACTTTGGAGGGGGGGCAAACTTGGACGAGCAGTACTTC. Its protein is CASRNFGGGANLDEQYF.